This is a list of T cell receptor beta chains from one sample in a study of OX40 agonist ivuxolimab in advanced cancers. Repertoires were generated with immunoSEQ multiplex PCR, while TCRdb's copy carries only in-frame clones and drops some. The sample lists tens of thousands of clones; about 90% were seen once. The input for sequencing was CD4+ or CD8+ T cells sorted from blood, taken in a trial of the OX40 agonist ivuxolimab. The receptors shown here come from an adult with an advanced solid tumor such as melanoma, head and neck, liver or kidney cancer. Both conserved end residues are part of each CDR3. D genes are given only for firm matches. Size is omitted from some rows. Given values are once, few, many or a class for expanded clones.

d_call,v_call,clone_size,j_call,cdr3_aa,cdr3_nt
TRBD1,TRBV19,-,TRBJ2-1,CASIGTGSTESYNEQFF,TGTGCCAGTATTGGGACAGGGTCCACCGAATCCTACAATGAGCAGTTCTTC
TRBD2,TRBV9,-,TRBJ2-7,CASSVTRTSGEQYF,TGTGCCAGCAGCGTGACCCGGACTAGCGGCGAGCAGTACTTC
TRBD1,TRBV13,-,TRBJ2-2,CASSLFWQLRTGETGELFF,TGTGCCAGCAGCTTGTTCTGGCAACTACGGACAGGGGAGACCGGGGAGCTGTTTTTT
-,TRBV6-5,-,TRBJ2-3,CASSYSRGRSDTQYF,TGTGCCAGCAGTTACTCCCGGGGACGCTCAGATACGCAGTATTTT
-,TRBV18,-,TRBJ1-4,CASSPSRLRNEKLFF,TGTGCCAGCTCACCATCACGACTGAGGAATGAAAAACTGTTTTTT
-,TRBV9,-,TRBJ2-1,CASSRAANSYNEQFF,TGTGCCAGCAGCCGGGCAGCAAACTCCTACAATGAGCAGTTCTTC
TRBD1,TRBV2,-,TRBJ1-5,CASRKQGASNQPQHF,TGTGCCAGCAGAAAACAGGGGGCGAGCAATCAGCCCCAGCATTTT
TRBD1,TRBV6-5,-,TRBJ2-7,CASKITGTATYEQYF,TGTGCCAGCAAAATAACAGGGACAGCAACCTACGAGCAGTACTTC
-,TRBV4-1,once,TRBJ1-2,CASSQIGTRSNYGYTF,TGCGCCAGCAGCCAAATTGGGACACGCTCAAACTATGGCTACACCTTC
-,TRBV6-6,-,TRBJ1-5,CASSYSVPPGNQPQHF,TGTGCCAGCAGTTACTCGGTCCCCCCGGGCAATCAGCCCCAGCATTTT
-,TRBV11-2,-,TRBJ2-3,CASSPIEVRDGTDTQYF,TGTGCCAGCAGCCCTATAGAAGTGCGGGACGGCACAGATACGCAGTATTTT
-,TRBV2,-,TRBJ2-7,CASSPTDYEQYF,TGTGCCAGCAGTCCAACAGACTACGAGCAGTACTTC
TRBD1,TRBV11-3,-,TRBJ2-5,CASSPRGSMETQYF,TGTGCCAGCAGCCCCAGGGGGAGTATGGAGACCCAGTACTTC
TRBD1,TRBV14,-,TRBJ2-7,CASSQDYWDRPEETYEQYF,TGTGCCAGCAGCCAAGATTACTGGGACAGGCCAGAAGAGACCTACGAGCAGTACTTC
-,TRBV9,-,TRBJ1-2,CASSVVGGGYTF,TGTGCCAGCAGCGTAGTAGGGGGTGGCTACACCTTC
TRBD2,TRBV9,-,TRBJ2-7,CASSVGLLAGGQVQYF,TGTGCCAGCAGCGTAGGTCTCCTAGCGGGAGGTCAGGTGCAGTACTTC
-,TRBV16,-,TRBJ2-3,CASRRSGLADTQYF,TGTGCCAGCAGGAGATCAGGGTTGGCAGATACGCAGTATTTT
-,TRBV21-1,-,TRBJ2-1,CASSKRGRPTYNEQFF,TGTGCCAGCAGCAAAAGGGGCAGGCCGACCTACAATGAGCAGTTCTTC
TRBD2,TRBV7-7,-,TRBJ2-1,CASSLGTSVENEQFF,TGTGCCAGCAGCTTAGGGACTAGCGTCGAGAATGAGCAGTTCTTC
-,TRBV18,-,TRBJ2-1,CASSPRAGTTLNEQFF,TGTGCCAGCTCACCAAGGGCCGGGACCACCCTCAATGAGCAGTTCTTC
-,TRBV7-8,-,TRBJ2-7,CASSREASSYEQYF,TGTGCCAGCTCGCGCGAGGCTAGCTCCTACGAGCAGTACTTC
-,TRBV7-8,-,TRBJ1-3,CASSQRGGESAGNTIYF,TGTGCCAGCAGCCAGAGGGGAGGGGAATCGGCTGGAAACACCATATATTTT
-,TRBV5-5,-,TRBJ2-1,CASSSLDFTGEQFF,TGTGCCAGCAGCTCACTAGATTTTACGGGTGAGCAGTTCTTC
-,TRBV7-2,-,TRBJ2-7,CASSLVELIYEQYF,TGTGCCAGCAGCTTAGTGGAGCTAATCTACGAGCAGTACTTC
TRBD2,TRBV25-1,-,TRBJ2-3,CASSEIGTSRDTQYF,TGTGCCAGCAGTGAAATTGGGACTAGTCGCGATACGCAGTATTTT
-,TRBV7-2,-,TRBJ2-5,CASSIYTETQYF,TGTGCCAGCAGTATCTATACAGAGACCCAGTACTTC
TRBD1,TRBV5-1,-,TRBJ2-6,CASSTGQGASGANVLTF,TGCGCCAGCAGCACTGGACAGGGGGCGTCTGGGGCCAACGTCCTGACTTTC
-,TRBV10-3,once,TRBJ2-5,CAISESGETQYF,TGTGCCATCAGTGAGTCGGGGGAGACCCAGTACTTC
-,TRBV7-6,-,TRBJ1-3,CASSLADGVGNTIYF,TGTGCCAGCAGCTTAGCAGATGGGGTTGGAAACACCATATATTTT